Below, 26 T cell receptor beta chains from the same sample are listed, as sequenced in a study of T-cell memory formation after mild COVID-19. TCRdb recomputed calls from the 5' RACE reads with MiXCR, one row per CDR3 protein. The sample has 90,000 to 120,000 distinct CDR3 sequences; approximately 15% are singletons. Sequenced material: PBMCs or a T cell subset sorted from them (not recorded which). The receptors shown here come from a young man who had mild COVID-19 (a few samples of this study predate the infection). Cell type and time point are not known.

This chain uses TRBV7-6 with TRBJ1-2, with TRBD1 identical over 10 bases. With 2 bases clipped from V and 5 bases from J, the junction kept 11 bases outside the gene matches. The CDR3 consists of 17 residues. Germline V lookup: CDR1 SGHVS, CDR2 FNYEAQ. CDR3 sequence reads: CASSLTDRGSIGYGYTF. CDR3 in DNA: TGTGCCAGCAGCTTAACGGACAGGGGGAGTATAGGATATGGCTACACCTTC.

This rearrangement joins TRBV4-3 to TRBJ2-3, with D perhaps given as TRBD1 or TRBD2 (6 bases each). Trimming stripped 4 bases from V and 6 bases from J, with 20 bases between. Germline lookup yields CDR1 LGHNA and CDR2 YSLEER. This CDR3 is 16 amino acids long. The CDR3 is CASSLSWPGAGDTQYF. As DNA, the CDR3 is TGCGCCAGCAGCCTCTCGTGGCCGGGGGCAGGGGATACGCAGTATTTT.

There are a few counts of this clonotype. The chain is built from TRBV29-1 and TRBJ2-1; 9 positions agree with TRBD1. In germline, CDR1 is SQVTM, CDR2 ANQGSEA. The CDR3 length is 15 residues. V trimming: 0 bases; J trimming: 5 bases; junction bases outside the gene matches: 5. DNA for the CDR3: TGCAGCGTTGAAGATCTCTGGACAGGGGACAATGAGCAGTTCTTC. Translated: CSVEDLWTGDNEQFF.

The CDR3 sequence is CASSPRGGFDYGYTF. The CDR3 bases are TGTGCCAGCAGTCCGAGGGGGGGTTTTGACTATGGCTACACCTTC. This chain connects TRBV12-3 or TRBV12-4 to TRBJ1-2, with TRBD1 as a possible D gene (6 bases). The CDR3 runs to 15 residues. V lost 5 bases, J lost 3 bases, and 16 bases lay in between.

This clonotype has a count of ten or more. The chain recombines TRBV7-2 with TRBJ2-1; 9 bases agree with TRBD2. The CDR3 spans 16 residues. CDR1 and CDR2 (germline): SGHTA, FQGNSA. The V and J ends lost 5 bases and 6 bases, in that order; junction bases with no gene match: 11. This CDR3 reads CASSSLPAGGGNEQFF. CDR3 nucleotides: TGTGCCAGCAGCAGTCTACCTGCGGGGGGGGGCAATGAGCAGTTCTTC.

This clonotype has only a few counts. The V call is TRBV7-9, the J call TRBJ2-3, with D unclear. This CDR3 has 16 residues. V shed 10 bases and J shed 2 bases, with 22 bases lying between them. The germline gives CDR1 SEHNR, CDR2 FQNEAQ (reference sequence). CDR3 bases: TGTGCCACAACCCCCCCGTGGATCATGGCCACAGATACGCAGTATTTT. It codes for CATTPPWIMATDTQYF.

Many counts were recorded for this clonotype. The chain has TRBV14 and TRBJ2-1; the match to TRBD2 covers 12 bases. The CDR3 is made up of 17 amino acids. Germline V gene data show CDR1 as SGHDN and CDR2 as FVKESK. Losses at the gene ends were 5 bases for V and 5 bases for J; bases not matched to a gene: 10. This CDR3 is CASSTTSGGSGNNEQFF. The CDR3 DNA reads TGTGCCAGCAGCACGACTAGCGGGGGTAGTGGGAACAATGAGCAGTTCTTC.

This clonotype was detected only a few times. V and J are TRBV6-5 and TRBJ1-5; no clear D gene. The CDR3 spans 16 residues. The V gene's germline CDR1 is MNHEY and CDR2 SVGAGI. V gave up 6 bases and J gave up 6 bases, with 21 bases separating them. DNA for the CDR3: TGTGCCAGCAGCCCTTCAGTCGCCGGGAAGGTTCAGCCCCAGCATTTT. It codes for CASSPSVAGKVQPQHF.

The chain is built from TRBV29-1 and TRBJ2-2; 7 bases are a match to TRBD2. Looked up from germline, CDR1 is SQVTM and CDR2 is ANQGSEA. The CDR3 sequence is 14 residues long. Germline trimming cut 4 bases from V and 0 bases from J; bases unmatched to any gene: 2. Here the CDR3 DNA reads TGCAGCGTTGCCGGGACTACGAACACCGGGGAGCTGTTTTTT. As protein: CSVAGTTNTGELFF.

The chain links TRBV11-2 to TRBJ2-7, with D perhaps matching TRBD1 (5 bases). Germline V gene lookup returns CDR1 SGHAT and CDR2 FQNNGV. The CDR3 is made up of 17 amino acids. The ends were cut back, 1 base at V and 3 bases at J, with 19 bases in the middle. DNA of the CDR3: TGTGCCAGCAGCTTAGCCTCTTTCAACCGACAGAACTACGAGCAGTACGTC. Encoded protein: CASSLASFNRQNYEQYV.

The rearrangement uses TRBV7-9 and TRBJ1-2; TRBD1 aligns across 7 bases. CDR1 is SEHNR and CDR2 is FQNEAQ in the germline V gene (reference sequence). The CDR3 is 14 residues long. V shed 1 base, J shed 4 bases, and the junction held 3 bases outside the gene matches. CDR3 in amino acids: CASSLVGQSYGYTF. The DNA for the CDR3 is TGTGCCAGCAGCTTAGTGGGACAGTCCTATGGCTACACCTTC. Variable domain in full (rest from reference TRBV7-9 and TRBJ1-2): DTGVSQNPRHKITKRGQNVTFRCDPISEHNRLYWYRQTLGQGPEFLTYFQNEAQLEKSRLLSDRFSAERPKGSFSTLEIQRTEQGDSAMYLCASSLVGQSYGYTFGSGTRLTVV.

This clonotype appeared once. The V gene is TRBV13, the J gene TRBJ1-5; D gene unclear. Deletions cut 0 bases from V and 4 bases from J, with 7 bases between. This CDR3 has 14 residues. Germline values: CDR1 PRHDT, CDR2 FYEKMQ (reference sequence). The DNA of the CDR3 is TGTGCCAGCAGCTTAGGGTCCGGGAATCAGCCCCAGCATTTT. As protein: CASSLGSGNQPQHF.

The CDR3 is CASSTGIYNEQFF. The DNA of the CDR3 is TGTGCCAGTAGTACAGGTATTTACAATGAGCAGTTCTTC. The genes are TRBV19 and TRBJ2-1; D is unresolved. V was cut by 4 bases and J by 4 bases, with 8 bases left in between. This CDR3 has 13 residues. CDR1 is LNHDA and CDR2 is SQIVND in the germline V gene (reference sequence).

This clonotype appeared a few times. The genes are TRBV7-9 and TRBJ1-1; no definite D call. The V end lost 2 bases, the J end lost 5 bases, and 12 bases lay between the germline ends. This CDR3 has 14 residues. Per germline, CDR1 SEHNR and CDR2 FQNEAQ (reference sequence). The CDR3 spells CASSLPRLGTEAFF. In nucleotides, the CDR3 is TGTGCCAGCAGCTTACCTCGTTTGGGTACTGAAGCTTTCTTT.

This chain joins TRBV29-1 and TRBJ1-2; D is unclear. V was cut by 4 bases and J by 8 bases, with 17 bases left in between. There are 13 residues in the CDR3. CDR1 and CDR2 from the germline V gene are SQVTM and ANQGSEA. CDR3 sequence: CSVVPPSGVGYTF. The CDR3 DNA reads TGCAGCGTTGTACCCCCGTCCGGTGTGGGCTACACCTTC.

This clonotype was seen many times. The chain recombines TRBV6-2 or TRBV6-3 with TRBJ2-7; possible D gene TRBD1, 7 bases. There are 13 residues in the CDR3. Germline V gives CDR1 MNHEY, CDR2 SVGEGT. V lost 6 bases, J lost 5 bases, and 14 bases lay in between. The CDR3 region is CASRKSRGDEQYV. DNA of the CDR3: TGTGCCAGCAGAAAATCCAGGGGGGACGAGCAGTACGTC.

This chain joins TRBV6-6 and TRBJ2-7; D possibly matches TRBD1 or TRBD2 (5 bases each). The CDR3 totals 14 residues. V was pared by 6 bases and J by 6 bases, with 18 bases between. Per germline, CDR1 MNHNY and CDR2 SVGAGI (reference sequence). CDR3 nucleotide sequence: TGTGCCAGCAGGAGGGGCCCGATGAATGTCGAGCAGTACGTC. Amino acid sequence: CASRRGPMNVEQYV.

The chain carries TRBV6-5 and TRBJ2-7, with 7 bases identical to TRBD1. J was trimmed by 3 bases and V by 0 bases; bases with no gene match: 5. The CDR3 length is 15 residues. Per the germline V gene, CDR1 is MNHEY and CDR2 is SVGAGI. CDR3 coding DNA: TGTGCCAGCAGTTACTCGCCCCGGGACAGCTACGAGCAGTACTTC. This translates into CASSYSPRDSYEQYF.

The chain couples TRBV2 to TRBJ2-2; TRBD1 matches at 7 bases. Germline V lookup: CDR1 SNHLY, CDR2 FYNNEI. The CDR3 has 14 amino acids. The V and J ends lost 10 bases and 9 bases, in that order; junction bases with no gene match: 14. CDR3 loop: CATKPRQGYRELFF. CDR3 sequence (DNA): TGTGCCACCAAACCCCGACAGGGTTACCGGGAGCTGTTTTTT.

There are a few counts of this clonotype. The chain couples TRBV6-2 or TRBV6-3 to TRBJ1-1, with a tentative D call TRBD1 (6 bases). CDR3 length equals 12 residues. Germline lookup yields CDR1 MNHEY and CDR2 SVGEGT. Trimming cost V 2 bases and J 7 bases, with 8 bases left between them. The CDR3 nucleotides read TGTGCCAGCAGTTACGGAGGGGGTGAAGCTTTCTTT. Protein sequence: CASSYGGGEAFF.

This rearrangement joins TRBV28 to TRBJ1-6, with TRBD1 identical over 8 bases. This CDR3 has 16 amino acids. CDR1 is MDHEN and CDR2 is SYDVKM in the germline V gene. V dropped 4 bases and J dropped 7; count of bases not matched to a gene: 9. The CDR3 coding sequence is TGTGCCAGCAGTTCCCCATGGACAGGGTGGAATTCACCCCTCCACTTT. It encodes CASSSPWTGWNSPLHF.

This clonotype has a handful of counts. This CDR3 is CSVVRDNYGYTF. CDR3 in DNA: TGCAGCGTTGTCCGGGACAACTATGGCTACACCTTC. The gene calls are TRBV29-1 and TRBJ1-2; a possible D gene is TRBD1 (5 bases). There are 12 residues in the CDR3. Germline assignment: CDR1 SQVTM and CDR2 ANQGSEA. Trimming left V 4 bases short and J 2 bases short, with 8 bases between.

V and J are TRBV9 and TRBJ2-3, with D possibly being TRBD1 or TRBD2 (6 bases each). The CDR3 sequence is 12 residues long. Germline CDR1 SGDLS, CDR2 YYNGEE. The V end was cut by 4 bases, the J end by 8 bases, with 11 bases between. CDR3 bases: TGTGCCAGCAGCCCAGAGGGGGGTACGCAGTATTTT. The encoded protein is CASSPEGGTQYF.

This clonotype showed up just a few times. The genes are TRBV7-9 and TRBJ2-6; D remains unclear. V lost 1 base and J lost 0, with 7 bases in between. Germline CDR1 is SEHNR and CDR2 is FQNEAQ (reference sequence). This CDR3 is 16 amino acids long. The CDR3 DNA follows: TGTGCCAGCAGCTTAGTTAGGCACTCTGGGGCCAACGTCCTGACTTTC. It is translated as CASSLVRHSGANVLTF.

The V gene is TRBV2, the J gene TRBJ2-2, with D maybe TRBD2 (6 bases). Germline V CDR1 and CDR2: SNHLY, FYNNEI. This CDR3 is built from 16 residues. V dropped 3 bases and J dropped 2 bases, with 13 bases sitting between them. The CDR3 loop reads CASSEVGGGNTGELFF. CDR3 coding DNA: TGTGCCAGCAGTGAGGTGGGAGGTGGCAACACCGGGGAGCTGTTTTTT.

The chain recombines TRBV7-9 with TRBJ2-7; unclear D gene. Trimming pared 0 bases from V and 3 bases from J, leaving 12 bases between. CDR1 SEHNR and CDR2 FQNEAQ come from the germline V gene (reference sequence). The CDR3 has 15 residues. This CDR3 is CASSLAGGHSYEQYF. The CDR3 DNA follows: TGTGCCAGCAGCTTAGCGGGTGGGCACAGCTACGAGCAGTACTTC.